The rows below give T cell receptor beta chains drawn from one sample of a study of OX40 agonist ivuxolimab in advanced cancers. TCRdb keeps only in-frame clones here, not all; method: immunoSEQ multiplex PCR. The sample consists of over 40,000 clones, about 85% of them appearing once. This material consisted of CD4+ or CD8+ T cells sorted from blood, taken in a trial of the OX40 agonist ivuxolimab. The receptors here all came from an adult with an advanced solid tumor such as melanoma, head and neck, liver or kidney cancer. Both conserved end residues are part of each CDR3. D genes are given only for firm matches. Not all rows give a size; the values are once, few, many and, for expanded clones, a class.

J: TRBJ2-7
V: TRBV28
size: .
D: .
DNA: TGTGCCAGCCACTCTTTAATGGACGAGCAGTACTTC
CDR3: CASHSLMDEQYF

J: TRBJ1-2
V: TRBV7-9
size: .
D: .
DNA: TGTGCCAGCAGCCCTACGGACAGCTATGGCTACACCTTC
CDR3: CASSPTDSYGYTF

J: TRBJ2-3
V: TRBV5-1
size: .
D: .
DNA: TGCGCCAGCAGCAATGACCCGGGACGAGATACGCAGTATTTT
CDR3: CASSNDPGRDTQYF

J: TRBJ1-6
V: TRBV7-8
size: .
D: TRBD1
DNA: TGTGCCAGCAGCTTAGAACAGGGGGATTTAAATTCACCCCTCCACTTT
CDR3: CASSLEQGDLNSPLHF

J: TRBJ1-2
V: TRBV19
size: once
D: TRBD1
DNA: TGTGCCAGCGTGGGACAGGGACTTGGCTACACCTTC
CDR3: CASVGQGLGYTF

J: TRBJ2-7
V: TRBV18
size: .
D: .
DNA: TGTGCCAGCTCACCGGCGGACTACGAGCAGTACTTC
CDR3: CASSPADYEQYF

J: TRBJ1-3
V: TRBV19
size: .
D: .
DNA: TGTGCCAGTACCCCAGGGCGCTCTGGAAACACCATATATTTT
CDR3: CASTPGRSGNTIYF

J: TRBJ1-3
V: TRBV4-1
size: .
D: .
DNA: TGCGCCAGCAGCCACCTGACAGTTAACACCATATATTTT
CDR3: CASSHLTVNTIYF

J: TRBJ2-5
V: TRBV27
size: few
D: .
DNA: TGTGCCAGCAGCCTTCGGGGAGAGACCCAGTACTTC
CDR3: CASSLRGETQYF

J: TRBJ2-1
V: TRBV2
size: .
D: .
DNA: TGTGCCAGCCACAGATCCGTTTACAATGAGCAGTTCTTC
CDR3: CASHRSVYNEQFF

J: TRBJ1-3
V: TRBV5-1
size: .
D: .
DNA: TGCGCCAGCAGCTTGGACAGCGCATACGGAAACACCATATATTTT
CDR3: CASSLDSAYGNTIYF

J: TRBJ2-3
V: TRBV11-3
size: .
D: TRBD1
DNA: TGTGCCAGCAGCTTACAGGGACAGGGCAGCACAGATACGCAGTATTTT
CDR3: CASSLQGQGSTDTQYF

J: TRBJ2-3
V: TRBV25-1
size: .
D: .
DNA: TGTGCCAGCAGTGTAAAGACAGGCACAGATACGCAGTATTTT
CDR3: CASSVKTGTDTQYF

J: TRBJ2-1
V: TRBV18
size: .
D: .
DNA: TGTGCCAGCTCACCACAAAGAGGGGGCTCCTACAATGAGCAGTTCTTC
CDR3: CASSPQRGGSYNEQFF

J: TRBJ1-6
V: TRBV18
size: .
D: .
DNA: TGTGCCAGCTCACAGCGTGATTCACCCCTCCACTTT
CDR3: CASSQRDSPLHF

J: TRBJ2-3
V: TRBV2
size: .
D: .
DNA: TGTGCCAGCCAGGATGTAGGGACAGATACGCAGTATTTT
CDR3: CASQDVGTDTQYF

J: TRBJ1-4
V: TRBV27
size: once
D: .
DNA: TGTGCCAGTAGTAAAAACAGGGCAACTAATGAAAAACTGTTTTTT
CDR3: CASSKNRATNEKLFF